The rows below give T cell receptor beta chains drawn from one sample of a study of OX40 agonist ivuxolimab in advanced cancers. Here immunoSEQ multiplex PCR was the method, and the copy in TCRdb shows in-frame clones only, minus some. Here the sample spans tens of thousands of clones, 75% to 85% being singletons. This sample comprised CD4+ or CD8+ T cells sorted from blood, obtained in a trial of the OX40 agonist ivuxolimab. The receptors stem from an adult with an advanced solid tumor such as melanoma, head and neck, liver or kidney cancer. Each CDR3 is given with its conserved first and last residue. A D gene is named only where the DNA matches it firmly. Expanded clones get a size class; other rows say once, few or many, or leave the size out.

abundance: -; v_gene: TRBV27; d_gene: -; j_gene: TRBJ2-7; CDR3aa: CASSLETGTLTYEQYF; CDR3nt: TGTGCCAGCAGTTTAGAGACCGGGACGCTTACCTACGAGCAGTACTTC
abundance: -; v_gene: TRBV6-5; d_gene: -; j_gene: TRBJ1-4; CDR3aa: CASSGSQGRNEKLFF; CDR3nt: TGTGCCAGCAGCGGATCCCAGGGGCGTAATGAAAAACTGTTTTTT
abundance: -; v_gene: TRBV30; d_gene: -; j_gene: TRBJ1-3; CDR3aa: CAWSMTVTDTIYF; CDR3nt: TGTGCCTGGAGTATGACAGTTACAGACACCATATATTTT
abundance: -; v_gene: TRBV28; d_gene: TRBD1; j_gene: TRBJ1-4; CDR3aa: CASSPPGGGNEKLFF; CDR3nt: TGTGCCAGCAGTCCCCCAGGGGGCGGGAATGAAAAACTGTTTTTT
abundance: few; v_gene: TRBV19; d_gene: TRBD2; j_gene: TRBJ2-7; CDR3aa: CASSISPSERGRYEQYF; CDR3nt: TGTGCCAGTAGTATTAGCCCGTCGGAGCGGGGACGCTACGAGCAGTACTTC
abundance: -; v_gene: TRBV5-4; d_gene: -; j_gene: TRBJ1-2; CDR3aa: CASSLGGRGLTGYGYTF; CDR3nt: TGTGCCAGCAGCTTGGGGGGACGGGGGCTAACTGGCTATGGCTACACCTTC
abundance: -; v_gene: TRBV27; d_gene: -; j_gene: TRBJ2-7; CDR3aa: CASCYLGGEQYF; CDR3nt: TGTGCCAGCTGCTACCTAGGGGGCGAGCAGTACTTC
abundance: -; v_gene: TRBV7-2; d_gene: TRBD2; j_gene: TRBJ2-3; CDR3aa: CASSPYGGGTDTQYF; CDR3nt: TGTGCCAGCAGCCCTTATGGGGGGGGCACAGATACGCAGTATTTT
abundance: few; v_gene: TRBV2; d_gene: TRBD1; j_gene: TRBJ1-5; CDR3aa: CASSARGNNQPQHF; CDR3nt: TGTGCCAGCAGTGCCAGGGGGAACAATCAGCCCCAGCATTTT
abundance: -; v_gene: TRBV11-3; d_gene: TRBD2; j_gene: TRBJ2-5; CDR3aa: CASSQGLAGGPRRETQYF; CDR3nt: TGTGCCAGCAGCCAGGGACTAGCGGGGGGGCCAAGGCGGGAGACCCAGTACTTC
abundance: -; v_gene: TRBV19; d_gene: -; j_gene: TRBJ1-5; CDR3aa: CASNLMRGNQPQHF; CDR3nt: TGTGCCAGTAACCTCATGCGGGGAAATCAGCCCCAGCATTTT
abundance: -; v_gene: TRBV5-1; d_gene: -; j_gene: TRBJ1-1; CDR3aa: CASTPLDTNTEAFF; CDR3nt: TGCGCCAGCACCCCACTTGACACGAACACTGAAGCTTTCTTT
abundance: -; v_gene: TRBV14; d_gene: -; j_gene: TRBJ2-3; CDR3aa: CASSQDLGNTDTQYF; CDR3nt: TGTGCCAGCAGCCAAGATCTCGGCAACACAGATACGCAGTATTTT
abundance: few; v_gene: TRBV7-2; d_gene: -; j_gene: TRBJ2-5; CDR3aa: CASSGEIQETQYF; CDR3nt: TGTGCCAGCAGCGGGGAAATCCAAGAGACCCAGTACTTC
abundance: -; v_gene: TRBV4-1; d_gene: -; j_gene: TRBJ2-3; CDR3aa: CASSQVIGASLDTQYF; CDR3nt: TGCGCCAGCAGCCAAGTTATCGGGGCCTCTCTTGATACGCAGTATTTT
abundance: -; v_gene: TRBV4-3; d_gene: TRBD1; j_gene: TRBJ2-1; CDR3aa: CASSQRTGNEQFF; CDR3nt: TGCGCCAGCAGCCAGCGGACAGGGAATGAGCAGTTCTTC
abundance: once; v_gene: TRBV29-1; d_gene: TRBD2; j_gene: TRBJ2-3; CDR3aa: CSVSRSSGGTDTQYF; CDR3nt: TGCAGTGTTTCCCGATCTAGCGGGGGCACAGATACGCAGTATTTT
abundance: -; v_gene: TRBV6-1; d_gene: TRBD1; j_gene: TRBJ1-5; CDR3aa: CASSERQGGQPQHF; CDR3nt: TGTGCCAGCAGTGAAAGACAGGGTGGCCAGCCCCAGCATTTT
abundance: once; v_gene: TRBV6-1; d_gene: -; j_gene: TRBJ1-5; CDR3aa: CASRKEGVPQPQHF; CDR3nt: TGTGCCAGCAGGAAAGAGGGAGTTCCTCAGCCCCAGCATTTT
abundance: few; v_gene: TRBV9; d_gene: TRBD1; j_gene: TRBJ1-4; CDR3aa: CASSVGLGQINEKLFF; CDR3nt: TGTGCCAGCAGCGTAGGTTTGGGACAGATTAATGAAAAACTGTTTTTT
abundance: -; v_gene: TRBV6-6; d_gene: -; j_gene: TRBJ2-1; CDR3aa: CASSAGGSPRAEQFF; CDR3nt: TGTGCCAGCAGTGCCGGGGGTAGCCCAAGGGCCGAGCAGTTCTTC
abundance: -; v_gene: TRBV2; d_gene: -; j_gene: TRBJ1-4; CDR3aa: CASSEDGRVHEKLFF; CDR3nt: TGTGCCAGCAGTGAGGATGGCAGGGTTCACGAAAAACTGTTTTTT
abundance: -; v_gene: TRBV7-2; d_gene: -; j_gene: TRBJ2-2; CDR3aa: CASSPWGSLDTGELFF; CDR3nt: TGTGCCAGCAGCCCGTGGGGGAGCCTCGACACCGGGGAGCTGTTTTTT
abundance: -; v_gene: TRBV5-4; d_gene: TRBD2; j_gene: TRBJ2-5; CDR3aa: CASSSISGGLQETQYF; CDR3nt: TGTGCCAGCAGCAGTATTAGCGGGGGGCTCCAAGAGACCCAGTACTTC
abundance: -; v_gene: TRBV6-1; d_gene: -; j_gene: TRBJ2-7; CDR3aa: CASSAIRTGSYEQYF; CDR3nt: TGTGCCAGCAGTGCGATCCGTACCGGCAGTTACGAGCAGTACTTC
abundance: many; v_gene: TRBV27; d_gene: -; j_gene: TRBJ2-5; CDR3aa: CASSSPTGQETQYF; CDR3nt: TGTGCCAGCAGTTCGCCCACAGGACAAGAGACCCAGTACTTC
abundance: -; v_gene: TRBV4-1; d_gene: TRBD2; j_gene: TRBJ2-3; CDR3aa: CASSQAGGQGTQYF; CDR3nt: TGCGCCAGCAGCCAGGCGGGGGGGCAAGGTACGCAGTATTTT
abundance: -; v_gene: TRBV7-8; d_gene: -; j_gene: TRBJ2-1; CDR3aa: CASILSRRTNEQFF; CDR3nt: TGTGCCAGCATCCTAAGTCGGAGGACCAATGAGCAGTTCTTC
abundance: -; v_gene: TRBV7-2; d_gene: TRBD2; j_gene: TRBJ2-5; CDR3aa: CASSLVSSGRQETQYF; CDR3nt: TGTGCCAGCAGCTTAGTCTCTAGCGGGCGACAAGAGACCCAGTACTTC
abundance: few; v_gene: TRBV14; d_gene: -; j_gene: TRBJ1-6; CDR3aa: CASSQYLRGGSPLHF; CDR3nt: TGTGCCAGCAGCCAGTATCTTAGGGGCGGTTCACCCCTCCACTTT
abundance: -; v_gene: TRBV18; d_gene: -; j_gene: TRBJ2-7; CDR3aa: CASSPNGEVTEEQYF; CDR3nt: TGTGCCAGCTCACCAAACGGGGAAGTCACGGAAGAGCAGTACTTC
abundance: few; v_gene: TRBV11-3; d_gene: -; j_gene: TRBJ2-1; CDR3aa: CASSSPGVGGRGRQFF; CDR3nt: TGTGCCAGCAGCTCACCGGGGGTGGGCGGTAGGGGTAGGCAGTTCTTC
abundance: -; v_gene: TRBV2; d_gene: -; j_gene: TRBJ1-5; CDR3aa: CASSAQVNQPQHF; CDR3nt: TGTGCCAGCAGTGCGCAGGTCAATCAGCCCCAGCATTTT
abundance: -; v_gene: TRBV11-2; d_gene: TRBD1; j_gene: TRBJ2-6; CDR3aa: CASSASGTGKGSGANVLTF; CDR3nt: TGTGCCAGCAGCGCCTCCGGGACAGGGAAGGGCTCTGGGGCCAACGTCCTGACTTTC
abundance: -; v_gene: TRBV2; d_gene: -; j_gene: TRBJ2-5; CDR3aa: CASSGGGLGPETQYF; CDR3nt: TGTGCCAGCAGTGGTGGAGGGTTAGGGCCAGAGACCCAGTACTTC
abundance: -; v_gene: TRBV30; d_gene: TRBD2; j_gene: TRBJ2-1; CDR3aa: CAWSVQAGAGEQFF; CDR3nt: TGTGCCTGGAGTGTACAAGCGGGGGCGGGTGAGCAGTTCTTC
abundance: few; v_gene: TRBV6-5; d_gene: TRBD1; j_gene: TRBJ1-2; CDR3aa: CASKPGQGAWGYTF; CDR3nt: TGTGCCAGCAAGCCCGGACAGGGGGCTTGGGGCTACACCTTC
abundance: -; v_gene: TRBV14; d_gene: -; j_gene: TRBJ1-6; CDR3aa: CASSQGRLRNSPLHF; CDR3nt: TGTGCCAGCAGCCAAGGGAGGTTAAGAAATTCACCCCTCCACTTT
abundance: -; v_gene: TRBV11-2; d_gene: TRBD2; j_gene: TRBJ2-4; CDR3aa: CASSITWTSRYF; CDR3nt: TGTGCCAGCAGCATCACCTGGACTAGTCGATACTTC
abundance: -; v_gene: TRBV7-2; d_gene: -; j_gene: TRBJ2-7; CDR3aa: CASSFRTGGEQYF; CDR3nt: TGTGCCAGCAGCTTCCGGACAGGAGGGGAGCAGTACTTC
abundance: once; v_gene: TRBV5-6; d_gene: -; j_gene: TRBJ1-5; CDR3aa: CASNLGPYSNQPQHF; CDR3nt: TGTGCCAGCAACTTAGGACCGTATAGCAATCAGCCCCAGCATTTT
abundance: -; v_gene: TRBV4-1; d_gene: -; j_gene: TRBJ1-3; CDR3aa: CASSQARPEFPSTIYF; CDR3nt: TGCGCCAGCAGCCAAGCGCGGCCCGAATTTCCTAGCACCATATATTTT
abundance: -; v_gene: TRBV4-1; d_gene: TRBD1; j_gene: TRBJ1-1; CDR3aa: CASSPTGTVGTEAFF; CDR3nt: TGCGCCAGCAGCCCCACCGGGACAGTCGGGACTGAAGCTTTCTTT
abundance: once; v_gene: TRBV18; d_gene: TRBD1; j_gene: TRBJ2-7; CDR3aa: CASSPRQGDEQYF; CDR3nt: TGTGCCAGCTCACCCAGACAGGGGGACGAGCAGTACTTC
abundance: -; v_gene: TRBV2; d_gene: -; j_gene: TRBJ2-5; CDR3aa: CASGKGGRRETQYF; CDR3nt: TGTGCCAGCGGGAAGGGGGGTAGAAGAGAGACCCAGTACTTC
abundance: -; v_gene: TRBV10-1; d_gene: -; j_gene: TRBJ1-6; CDR3aa: CASSVQGNSPLHF; CDR3nt: TGCGCCAGCAGTGTACAGGGAAATTCACCCCTCCACTTT
abundance: -; v_gene: TRBV4-2; d_gene: TRBD2; j_gene: TRBJ2-3; CDR3aa: CASSQEASGGAVDTQYF; CDR3nt: TGTGCCAGCAGCCAAGAGGCTAGCGGGGGGGCCGTAGATACGCAGTATTTT